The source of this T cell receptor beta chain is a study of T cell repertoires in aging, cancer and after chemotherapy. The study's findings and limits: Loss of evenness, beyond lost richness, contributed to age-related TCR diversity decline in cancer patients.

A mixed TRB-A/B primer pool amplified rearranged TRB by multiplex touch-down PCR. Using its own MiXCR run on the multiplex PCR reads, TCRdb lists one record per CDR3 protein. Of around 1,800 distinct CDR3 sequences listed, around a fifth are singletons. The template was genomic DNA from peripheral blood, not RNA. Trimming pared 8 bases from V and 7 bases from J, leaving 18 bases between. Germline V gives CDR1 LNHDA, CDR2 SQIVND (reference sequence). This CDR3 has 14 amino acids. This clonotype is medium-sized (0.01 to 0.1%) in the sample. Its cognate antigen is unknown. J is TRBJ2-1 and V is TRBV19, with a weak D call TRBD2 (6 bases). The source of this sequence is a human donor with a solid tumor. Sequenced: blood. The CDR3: CASARESLHNEQFF. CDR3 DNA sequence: TGTGCCAGTGCCCGGGAGAGCCTACATAATGAGCAGTTCTTC.